Shown below are 28 T cell receptor beta chains from a single sample sequenced in a study of blood T cell repertoires in COVID-19. Generated by immunoSEQ multiplex PCR, the TCRdb table keeps only in-frame clones and is missing some. In the table there are 130,000 to 150,000 clones, about 80% of which are singletons. Sequenced material: peripheral blood. These receptors all come from a woman older than 75 with acute or convalescent COVID-19.

V usage is TRBV5-1 and J usage is TRBJ2-2; possibly TRBD1 for D (6 bases). The CDR3 runs to 14 residues. CDR1 is SGHRS and CDR2 is YFSETQ in the germline V gene. V dropped 6 bases and J dropped 6 bases, with 15 bases sitting between them. The CDR3 DNA is TGCGCCAGCATCCGGGACACTCTGTCCGGGGAGCTGTTTTTT. It yields the protein CASIRDTLSGELFF.

This clone was counted a few times. The chain joins TRBV5-1 to TRBJ2-6, with TRBD1 identical over 7 bases. The CDR3 runs 18 residues. V was pared by 7 bases and J by 0 bases, with 13 bases of the junction left unmatched. Germline V gives CDR1 SGHRS, CDR2 YFSETQ. CDR3 sequence: CASGPRDSHSSGANVLTF. As DNA, the CDR3 is TGCGCCAGCGGCCCAAGGGACAGCCACTCCTCTGGGGCCAACGTCCTGACTTTC.

This clone appeared once. V is TRBV6-4 and J is TRBJ1-2, with 8 bases identical to TRBD1. The CDR3 spans 15 residues. CDR1 is MRHNA and CDR2 is SNTAGT in the germline V gene. Losses at the gene ends were 6 bases for V and 2 bases for J; bases not matched to a gene: 8. The CDR3 protein is CASRRGSGGNYGYTF. In nucleotides, the CDR3 is TGTGCCAGCAGGCGTGGGTCAGGGGGCAACTATGGCTACACCTTC.

The chain joins TRBV18 to TRBJ1-2; 7 bases align to TRBD1. The CDR3 spans 14 residues. CDR1 KGHSH and CDR2 LQKENI come from the germline V gene. Trimming cost V 8 bases and J 0 bases; bases outside gene matches: 6. DNA of the CDR3: TGTGCCAGCCTTCCAGGGACAGCTAACTATGGCTACACCTTC. This codes for CASLPGTANYGYTF.

J is TRBJ1-4 and V is TRBV5-1; no firm D call. CDR1 and CDR2 (germline): SGHRS, YFSETQ. The V and J ends lost 1 base and 0 bases respectively, with 4 bases between them. This CDR3 has 14 residues. CDR3: CASSLLPTNEKLFF. CDR3 sequence (DNA): TGCGCCAGCAGCTTGCTTCCAACTAATGAAAAACTGTTTTTT. Supplemented by reference TRBV5-1 and TRBJ1-4, the full variable domain reads KAGVTQTPRYLIKTRGQQVTLSCSPISGHRSVSWYQQTPGQGLQFLFEYFSETQRNKGNFPGRFSGRQFSNSRSEMNVSTLELGDSALYLCASSLLPTNEKLFFGSGTQLSVL.

The chain recombines TRBV20-1 with TRBJ2-1; TRBD2 matches at 9 bases. Germline CDR1 reads DFQATT; CDR2 reads SNEGSKA (reference sequence). This CDR3 has 15 amino acids. Germline trimming cut 3 bases from V and 2 bases from J; bases unmatched to any gene: 5. For the CDR3, the DNA is TGCAGTGCTAGTAGGCTAGCGGGGCCCTACAATGAGCAGTTCTTC. As protein: CSASRLAGPYNEQFF.

The chain combines TRBV5-1 with TRBJ1-5; D is perhaps TRBD1 (6 bases). Between the trimmed V and J ends, which lost 4 bases and 5 bases, there was a span of 16 bases. This CDR3 region has 15 residues. Germline V CDR1 and CDR2: SGHRS, YFSETQ. The CDR3, as DNA: TGCGCCAGCAGCATTGGGCCCGGGGGGCATCAGCCCCAGCATTTT. This translates into CASSIGPGGHQPQHF.

This chain joins TRBV4-1 and TRBJ1-2, with 9 bases aligning to TRBD1. Trimming cost V 1 base and J 4 bases; bases outside gene matches: 13. Germline CDR1 is MGHRA and CDR2 is YSYEKL. The CDR3 has 18 residues. CDR3 amino acids: CASSQALIRDRAVYGYTF. The DNA for the CDR3 is TGCGCCAGCAGCCAAGCATTGATCCGGGACAGGGCGGTCTATGGCTACACCTTC.

CDR3 bases: TGTGCCAGCAGCTTGTTAAGTGAGGGCACTGAAGCTTTCTTT. Amino acids: CASSLLSEGTEAFF. The rearrangement joins TRBV7-8 to TRBJ1-1; no clear D gene. The CDR3 extends over 14 amino acids. Trimming shortened V by 3 bases and J by 4 bases, and 12 bases separated the two germline ends. Germline V gene lookup returns CDR1 SGHVS and CDR2 FQNEAQ.

This rearrangement joins TRBV7-9 to TRBJ1-4, with TRBD1 matching 7 bases. Germline trimming cut 3 bases from V and 10 bases from J; bases unmatched to any gene: 11. Germline loops: CDR1 SEHNR, CDR2 FQNEAQ (reference sequence). The CDR3 extends over 15 amino acids. The CDR3 here is CASSLMEGAPPKLFF. DNA for the CDR3: TGTGCCAGCAGCTTGATGGAGGGGGCGCCTCCAAAACTGTTTTTT.

The chain combines TRBV28 with TRBJ1-1; TRBD1 might be the D (6 bases). CDR3 size: 15 residues. Per germline, CDR1 MDHEN and CDR2 SYDVKM. V lost 2 bases to trimming and J lost 1 base, with 11 bases between them. Here the CDR3 DNA reads TGTGCCAGCAGTTTAGGAGGGGGGGGGAACACTGAAGCTTTCTTT. It is translated as CASSLGGGGNTEAFF.

The chain employs TRBV7-2 and TRBJ1-2; D may be TRBD1 (5 bases). The CDR3 consists of 11 residues. The V gene's germline CDR1 is SGHTA and CDR2 FQGNSA. The V and J ends lost 5 bases and 8 bases respectively, with 9 bases between them. CDR3 amino acids: CASSQGGGYTF. CDR3 nucleotides: TGTGCCAGCAGCCAGGGAGGAGGCTACACCTTC.

J is TRBJ2-7 and V is TRBV5-4; 7 bases fit TRBD1. CDR1 SGHNT and CDR2 YYREEE come from the germline V gene (reference sequence). The CDR3 is 16 residues long. V lost 0 bases and J lost 3; bases outside the gene matches: 9. The chain's CDR3 is CASSLGMRQGGYEQYF. In DNA, the CDR3 is TGTGCCAGCAGCTTGGGAATGAGACAGGGTGGCTACGAGCAGTACTTC.

This clone was recorded a few times. This chain joins TRBV7-2 and TRBJ1-2, with a possible D match to TRBD1 (6 bases). The V end lost 2 bases, the J end lost 14 bases, and 12 bases lay between the germline ends. Germline V CDR1 and CDR2: SGHTA, FQGNSA. CDR3 length equals 11 residues. This CDR3 is CASSLRGGGTF. DNA for the CDR3: TGTGCCAGCAGCTTAAGAGGGGGAGGGACCTTC.

This clone was counted between two and nine times. V gene TRBV7-2 combines with J gene TRBJ2-7; D remains unclear. The CDR3 is made up of 14 amino acids. V was pared by 4 bases and J by 2 bases, with 12 bases between. From germline, CDR1 is SGHTA and CDR2 FQGNSA. CDR3 sequence reads: CASSSRSLTYEQYF. The DNA for the CDR3 is TGTGCCAGCAGCTCTAGGTCTCTAACCTACGAGCAGTACTTC.

This chain joins TRBV7-2 and TRBJ2-5; D uncertain. The CDR3 consists of 12 residues. Trimming pared 2 bases from V and 1 base from J, leaving 2 bases between. Germline values: CDR1 SGHTA, CDR2 FQGNSA. The DNA for the CDR3 is TGTGCCAGCAGCTTACTCCAAGAGACCCAGTACTTC. Translated: CASSLLQETQYF.

V gene TRBV19 combines with J gene TRBJ2-7; 9 nucleotides match TRBD1. The germline V gene has CDR1 LNHDA and CDR2 SQIVND (reference sequence). The CDR3 has 14 amino acids. With V trimmed by 7 bases and J by 3 bases, 7 bases remained unmatched. CDR3 bases: TGTGCCAGTACCCCGACAGGGGGTCGCTACGAGCAGTACTTC. This encodes CASTPTGGRYEQYF.

The chain recombines TRBV2 with TRBJ2-1; 10 bases fit TRBD1. The length of the CDR3 is 17 residues. Germline CDR1 reads SNHLY; CDR2 reads FYNNEI. V shed 0 bases, J shed 10 bases, and the junction held 12 bases outside the gene matches. CDR3 loop: CASSEAGTGAIGREQFF. The CDR3 DNA reads TGTGCCAGCAGTGAAGCAGGGACAGGGGCCATAGGCCGCGAGCAGTTCTTC.

The chain uses TRBV6-5 and TRBJ1-5; maybe TRBD1 (5 bases). Per the germline V gene, CDR1 is MNHEY and CDR2 is SVGAGI. The CDR3 is 15 residues long. V shed 8 bases and J shed 7 bases, with 21 bases lying between them. The CDR3 sequence is CASVNWAGLGQPQHF. CDR3 coding DNA: TGTGCCAGCGTAAATTGGGCAGGGCTAGGGCAGCCCCAGCATTTT.

As concerns this clone: One end of the junction is discordant with germline, which a read error may explain. The chain carries TRBV6-4 and TRBJ1-2; the match to TRBD1 covers 8 bases. The CDR3 length is 12 residues. Looked up from germline, CDR1 is MRHNA and CDR2 is SNTAGT. The CDR3 region is CASSETGVHRIF. The CDR3, as DNA: TGTGCCAGCAGTGAGACAGGGGTTCATAGGATATTC.

The chain combines TRBV7-8 with TRBJ1-6; 10 positions match TRBD1. Trimming removed 3 bases from V and 3 bases from J; junction bases left unmatched: 11. CDR3 length: 19 residues. Germline V gene sequence: CDR1 SGHVS, CDR2 FQNEAQ. DNA for the CDR3: TGTGCCAGCAGCTTCCGCTCGCAGGGACAGGGGTTCTATAATTCACCCCTCCACTTT. As protein: CASSFRSQGQGFYNSPLHF.

The rearrangement links TRBV19 to TRBJ2-3; TRBD1 is a possible D gene (5 bases). The CDR3 runs 17 residues. Germline V gene lookup returns CDR1 LNHDA and CDR2 SQIVND (reference sequence). V lost 5 bases, J lost 2 bases, and 20 bases lay in between. The DNA for the CDR3 is TGTGCCAGTAGTTTGCGAGAAAAAGACAGTTACACAGATACGCAGTATTTT. Encoded protein: CASSLREKDSYTDTQYF. The complete variable domain, with remaining parts taken from reference TRBV19 and TRBJ2-3, reads DGGITQSPKYLFRKEGQNVTLSCEQNLNHDAMYWYRQDPGQGLRLIYYSQIVNDFQKGDIAEGYSVSREKKESFPLTVTSAQKNPTAFYLCASSLREKDSYTDTQYFGPGTRLTVL.

The CDR3 DNA reads TGTGCCAGCAGCTCCGGGACGAACACCGGGGAGCTGTTTTTT. Translated: CASSSGTNTGELFF. The rearrangement joins TRBV11-2 to TRBJ2-2; a possible D gene is TRBD2 (5 bases). This CDR3 is built from 14 residues. CDR1 and CDR2 (germline): SGHAT, FQNNGV. The germline V and J ends were trimmed by 4 bases and 0 bases, with 6 bases remaining between them. Drawing the rest from reference TRBV11-2 and TRBJ2-2, the complete variable domain is EAGVAQSPRYKIIEKRQSVAFWCNPISGHATLYWYQQILGQGPKLLIQFQNNGVVDDSQLPKDRFSAERLKGVDSTLKIQPAKLEDSAVYLCASSSGTNTGELFFGEGSRLTVL.

This clone was seen once. The rearrangement links TRBV2 to TRBJ1-1; TRBD1 matches 8 bases. Germline V lookup: CDR1 SNHLY, CDR2 FYNNEI. The length of the CDR3 is 13 residues. V lost 5 bases to trimming and J lost 3 bases; unmatched junction nucleotides: 2. The DNA of the CDR3 is TGTGCCAGCAGTCTGACAGGGGACACTGAAGCTTTCTTT. It translates to CASSLTGDTEAFF.

The genes are TRBV30 and TRBJ2-5, with D possibly being TRBD2 (5 bases). Germline CDR1 GTSNPN, CDR2 SVGIG (reference sequence). V was clipped by 3 bases and J by 7 bases, with 12 bases between them. The CDR3 is made up of 12 amino acids. CDR3 bases: TGTGCCTGGAGCGCGCCAGGAGGGACCCAGTACTTC. Residues: CAWSAPGGTQYF.

The J gene is TRBJ2-3, the V gene TRBV29-1; TRBD1 matches 9 bases. After removal of 3 bases from V and 5 bases from J, the junction contained 9 bases not matched to a gene. The germline CDR1 and CDR2 sequences are SQVTM and ANQGSEA. The length of the CDR3 is 15 residues. CDR3 protein: CSVDWWGQGQDTQYF. The CDR3 region has the DNA TGCAGCGTTGATTGGTGGGGACAGGGACAAGATACGCAGTATTTT.

V gene TRBV19 combines with J gene TRBJ1-5, with TRBD1 matching 8 bases. J was trimmed by 2 bases and V by 6 bases; bases with no gene match: 3. Germline CDR1 reads LNHDA; CDR2 reads SQIVND (reference sequence). The CDR3 spans 14 residues. DNA of the CDR3: TGTGCCAGTAGGGACAGGGTTGGCAATCAGCCCCAGCATTTT. It specifies CASRDRVGNQPQHF.

V and J are TRBV5-1 and TRBJ2-5; 9 positions match TRBD1. CDR1 and CDR2 from the germline V gene are SGHRS and YFSETQ. The CDR3 loop spans 14 amino acids. With V trimmed by 1 base and J by 5 bases, 3 bases remained unmatched. In nucleotides, the CDR3 is TGCGCCAGCAGCTTGACAGGGGGCTGGGAGACCCAGTACTTC. Protein sequence: CASSLTGGWETQYF.